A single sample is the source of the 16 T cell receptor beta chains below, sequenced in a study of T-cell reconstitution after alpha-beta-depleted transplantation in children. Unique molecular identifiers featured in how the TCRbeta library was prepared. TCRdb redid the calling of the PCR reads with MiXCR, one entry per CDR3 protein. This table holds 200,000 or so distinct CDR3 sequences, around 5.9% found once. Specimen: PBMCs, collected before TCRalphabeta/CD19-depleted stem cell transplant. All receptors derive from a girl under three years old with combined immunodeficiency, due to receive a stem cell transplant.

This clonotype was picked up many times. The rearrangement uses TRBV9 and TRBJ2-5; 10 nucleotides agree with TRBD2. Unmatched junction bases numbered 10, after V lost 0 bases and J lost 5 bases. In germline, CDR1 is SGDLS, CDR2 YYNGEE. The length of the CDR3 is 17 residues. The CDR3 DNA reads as TGTGCCAGCAGCGTAGCCCAAAGCGGGAGGGCCCTTGAGACCCAGTACTTC. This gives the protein CASSVAQSGRALETQYF.

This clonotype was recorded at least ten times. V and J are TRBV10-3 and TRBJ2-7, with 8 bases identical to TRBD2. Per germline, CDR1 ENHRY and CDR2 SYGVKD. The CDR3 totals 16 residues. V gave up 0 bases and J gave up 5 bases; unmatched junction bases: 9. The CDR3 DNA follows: TGTGCCATCAGTGAGTCAAACGGGAGGGTAACTGACGAGCAGTACTTC. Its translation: CAISESNGRVTDEQYF.

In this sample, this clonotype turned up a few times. The CDR3 reads CASSTTATTEAFF. The CDR3 region has the DNA TGTGCCAGCTCGACCACCGCCACAACTGAAGCTTTCTTT. This chain connects TRBV18 to TRBJ1-1, with D hard to call. Trimming took 6 bases from V and 5 from J, leaving 13 bases between them. CDR1 is KGHSH, CDR2 LQKENI, per germline. The CDR3 runs 13 residues.

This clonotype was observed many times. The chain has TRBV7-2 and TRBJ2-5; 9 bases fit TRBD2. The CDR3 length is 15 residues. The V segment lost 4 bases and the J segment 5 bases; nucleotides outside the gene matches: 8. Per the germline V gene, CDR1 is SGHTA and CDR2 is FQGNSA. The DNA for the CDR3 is TGTGCCAGCAGCTCGAATGGACTAGCGACTGAGACCCAGTACTTC. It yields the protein CASSSNGLATETQYF. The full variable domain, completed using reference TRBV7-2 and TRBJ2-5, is GAGVSQSPSNKVTEKGKDVELRCDPISGHTALYWYRQSLGQGLEFLIYFQGNSAPDKSGLPSDRFSAERTGGSVSTLTIQRTQQEDSAVYLCASSSNGLATETQYFGPGTRLLVL.

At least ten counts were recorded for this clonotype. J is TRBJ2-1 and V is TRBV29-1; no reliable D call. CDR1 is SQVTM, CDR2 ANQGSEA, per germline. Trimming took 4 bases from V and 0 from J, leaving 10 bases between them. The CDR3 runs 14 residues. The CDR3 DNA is TGCAGCGTTGTCCCCCCGCGCTCCTACAATGAGCAGTTCTTC. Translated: CSVVPPRSYNEQFF.

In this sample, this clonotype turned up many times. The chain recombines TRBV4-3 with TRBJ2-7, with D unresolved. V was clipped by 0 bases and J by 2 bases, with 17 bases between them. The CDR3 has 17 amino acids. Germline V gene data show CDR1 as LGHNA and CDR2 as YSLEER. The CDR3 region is CASSQELSGQTAYEQYF. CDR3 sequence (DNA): TGCGCCAGCAGCCAAGAGCTAAGTGGGCAGACCGCCTACGAGCAGTACTTC.

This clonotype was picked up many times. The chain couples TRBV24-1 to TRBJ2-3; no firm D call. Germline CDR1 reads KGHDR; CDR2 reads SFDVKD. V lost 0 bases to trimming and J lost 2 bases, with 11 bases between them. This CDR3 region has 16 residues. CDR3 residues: CATSDLGVGNTDTQYF. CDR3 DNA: TGTGCCACCAGTGATTTGGGGGTAGGAAACACAGATACGCAGTATTTT.

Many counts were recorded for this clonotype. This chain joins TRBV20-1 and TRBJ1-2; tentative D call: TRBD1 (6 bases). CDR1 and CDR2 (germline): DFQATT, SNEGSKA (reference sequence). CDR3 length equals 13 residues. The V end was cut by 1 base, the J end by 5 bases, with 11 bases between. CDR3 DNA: TGCAGTGCTAGAGGCATTACAGGGTATGGCTACACCTTC. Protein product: CSARGITGYGYTF.

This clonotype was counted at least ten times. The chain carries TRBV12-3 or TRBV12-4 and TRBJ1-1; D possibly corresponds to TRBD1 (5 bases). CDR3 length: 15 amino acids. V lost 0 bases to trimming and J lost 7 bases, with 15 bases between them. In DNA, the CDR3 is TGTGCCAGCAGTTTAGCGCATCTGGGGGAAGGTGAAGCTTTCTTT. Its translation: CASSLAHLGEGEAFF.

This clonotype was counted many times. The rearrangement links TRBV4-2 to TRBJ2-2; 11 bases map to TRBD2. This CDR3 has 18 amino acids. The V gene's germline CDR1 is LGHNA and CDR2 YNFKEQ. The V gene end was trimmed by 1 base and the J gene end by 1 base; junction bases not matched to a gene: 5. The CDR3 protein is CASSQGEGLAVNTGELFF. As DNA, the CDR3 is TGTGCCAGCAGCCAAGGGGAGGGACTAGCGGTGAACACCGGGGAGCTGTTTTTT.

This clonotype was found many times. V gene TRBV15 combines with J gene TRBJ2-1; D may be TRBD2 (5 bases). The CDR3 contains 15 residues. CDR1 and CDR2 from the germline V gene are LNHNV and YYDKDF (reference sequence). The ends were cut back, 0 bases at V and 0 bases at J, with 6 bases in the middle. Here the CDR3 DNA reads TGTGCCACCAGCAGAGACGGGAACTCCTACAATGAGCAGTTCTTC. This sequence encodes CATSRDGNSYNEQFF.

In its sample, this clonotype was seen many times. As DNA, the CDR3 is TGTGCCAGCAGCCAAAAGCGGGGCAGGGGCACAGATACGCAGTATTTT. Translation: CASSQKRGRGTDTQYF. The J gene is TRBJ2-3, the V gene TRBV3-1; 7 bases line up with TRBD2. This CDR3 is 16 amino acids long. The V and J ends lost 2 bases and 1 base, in that order; junction bases with no gene match: 6. Per germline, CDR1 LGHDT and CDR2 YNNKEL (reference sequence).

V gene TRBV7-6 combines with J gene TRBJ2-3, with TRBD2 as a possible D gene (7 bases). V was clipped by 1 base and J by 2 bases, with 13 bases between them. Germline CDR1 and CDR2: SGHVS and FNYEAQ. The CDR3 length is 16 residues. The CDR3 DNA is TGTGCCAGCAGCTTAGGTGCGGGGGCCATCACAGATACGCAGTATTTT. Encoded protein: CASSLGAGAITDTQYF.

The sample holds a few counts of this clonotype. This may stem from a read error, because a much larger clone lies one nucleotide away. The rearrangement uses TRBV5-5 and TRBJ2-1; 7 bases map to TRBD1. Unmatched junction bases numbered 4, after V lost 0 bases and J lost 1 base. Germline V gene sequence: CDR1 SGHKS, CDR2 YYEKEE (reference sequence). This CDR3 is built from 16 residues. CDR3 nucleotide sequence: TGTGCCAGCAGCTTGGGGAGCAGGGGGTCCTACAATGAGCAGTTCTTC. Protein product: CASSLGSRGSYNEQFF.

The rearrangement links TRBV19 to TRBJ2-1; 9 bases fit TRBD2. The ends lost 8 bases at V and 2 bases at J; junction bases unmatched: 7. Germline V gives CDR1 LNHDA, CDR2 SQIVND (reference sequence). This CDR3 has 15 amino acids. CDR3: CASRVEREAYNEQFF. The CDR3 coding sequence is TGTGCCAGTCGAGTCGAGCGGGAGGCCTACAATGAGCAGTTCTTC.

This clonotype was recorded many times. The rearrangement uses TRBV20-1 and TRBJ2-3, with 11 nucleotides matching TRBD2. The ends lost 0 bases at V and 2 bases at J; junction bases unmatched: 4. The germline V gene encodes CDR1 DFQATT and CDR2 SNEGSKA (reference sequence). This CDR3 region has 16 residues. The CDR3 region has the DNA TGCAGTGCTAGAGATTCTAGCGGGAGGACCACAGATACGCAGTATTTT. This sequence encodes CSARDSSGRTTDTQYF.